Presented here are 14 T cell receptor beta chains from one specimen sequenced in a study of blood T cell repertoires in COVID-19. Here immunoSEQ multiplex PCR was the method, and the copy in TCRdb shows in-frame clones only, minus some. The sample holds 95,000 to 150,000 clones, 70% to 90% seen once. The sample comprised peripheral blood. The receptors stem from a middle-aged man with acute or convalescent COVID-19.

The sample holds one count of this clone. The chain employs TRBV10-3 and TRBJ1-5; D is possibly TRBD1 (6 bases). V was clipped by 2 bases and J by 4 bases, with 12 bases between them. The CDR3 runs 15 residues. The germline CDR1 and CDR2 sequences are ENHRY and SYGVKD. CDR3: CAISEPDRPNQPQHF. For the CDR3, the DNA is TGTGCCATCAGTGAGCCCGACAGGCCTAATCAGCCCCAGCATTTT.

This chain links TRBV12-5 with TRBJ1-2; 10 nucleotides line up with TRBD1. The ends lost 3 bases at V and 12 bases at J; junction bases unmatched: 4. This CDR3 contains 12 residues. The germline V gene has CDR1 LGHNT and CDR2 FRNRAP. DNA for the CDR3: TGTGCTAGTGGTTTCTCGGGACAGGGGAACACCTTC. Protein product: CASGFSGQGNTF.

The chain is built from TRBV5-4 and TRBJ2-5, with D hard to call. There are 14 residues in the CDR3. V dropped 0 bases and J dropped 0 bases, with 6 bases sitting between them. The V gene's germline CDR1 is SGHNT and CDR2 YYREEE (reference sequence). The CDR3 loop reads CASSLGAYQETQYF. DNA of the CDR3: TGTGCCAGCAGCTTGGGAGCGTACCAAGAGACCCAGTACTTC.

The chain links TRBV5-8 to TRBJ2-7; 7 nucleotides align to TRBD1. Germline V gene data show CDR1 as SGHTS and CDR2 as YDEGEE. V shed 4 bases, J shed 4 bases, and the junction held 5 bases outside the gene matches. The CDR3 sequence is 13 residues long. CDR3 in DNA: TGTGCCAGCAGCCGGGGACAGAGGTACGAGCAGTACTTC. Protein sequence: CASSRGQRYEQYF.

The chain carries TRBV6-6 and TRBJ2-7; the D gene is possibly TRBD2 (5 bases). Germline V gene sequence: CDR1 MNHNY, CDR2 SVGAGI (reference sequence). The CDR3 covers 14 residues. V was trimmed by 4 bases and J by 5 bases, leaving 15 bases between them. As DNA, the CDR3 is TGTGCCAGCAGTTCCGAGGGAGTCGTCCACGAGCAGTACTTC. Its translation is CASSSEGVVHEQYF.

The CDR3 loop is CASSSNGGGTQYF. CDR3 in DNA: TGTGCCAGCAGTTCTAACGGGGGGGGTACGCAGTATTTT. This chain links TRBV6-2 or TRBV6-3 with TRBJ2-3, with 8 bases matching TRBD2. The V gene end was trimmed by 4 bases and the J gene end by 8 bases; junction bases not matched to a gene: 5. The germline V gene encodes CDR1 MNHEY and CDR2 SVGEGT. CDR3 length: 13 residues.

V gene TRBV19 combines with J gene TRBJ1-5; tentative D call: TRBD1 (6 bases). The CDR3 length is 14 residues. Looked up from germline, CDR1 is LNHDA and CDR2 is SQIVND (reference sequence). Trimming left V 3 bases short and J 2 bases short, with 8 bases between. The CDR3 nucleotides read TGTGCCAGTAGTATTTCAGGGGGCAATCAGCCCCAGCATTTT. This translates into CASSISGGNQPQHF.

The gene calls are TRBV29-1 and TRBJ2-1; perhaps TRBD2 as D (6 bases). Trimming shortened V by 3 bases and J by 4 bases, and 7 bases separated the two germline ends. This CDR3 has 12 amino acids. Germline assignment: CDR1 SQVTM and CDR2 ANQGSEA. CDR3 region: CSVEREYNEQFF. DNA of the CDR3: TGCAGCGTTGAGCGGGAATACAATGAGCAGTTCTTC.

The sample holds one count of this clone. The V gene is TRBV6-5, the J gene TRBJ1-5, with 8 bases that match TRBD1. This CDR3 is built from 14 residues. CDR1 and CDR2 from the germline V gene are MNHEY and SVGAGI. The V segment lost 2 bases and the J segment 5 bases; nucleotides outside the gene matches: 2. In DNA form, the CDR3 reads TGTGCCAGCAGTTACAGACAGGGGCATCAGCCCCAGCATTTT. It yields the protein CASSYRQGHQPQHF.

This chain joins TRBV11-2 and TRBJ1-4; the D is unclear. CDR1 and CDR2 (germline): SGHAT, FQNNGV. V was cut by 1 base and J by 5 bases, with 8 bases left in between. This CDR3 spans 14 amino acids. DNA for the CDR3: TGTGCCAGCAGCTTAGCCGGAGGAAATGAAAAACTGTTTTTT. Protein sequence: CASSLAGGNEKLFF.

The chain uses TRBV5-8 and TRBJ2-5, with 7 positions matching TRBD1. Germline values: CDR1 SGHTS, CDR2 YDEGEE. The CDR3 is 15 amino acids. Trimming cost V 5 bases and J 5 bases; bases outside gene matches: 12. CDR3 DNA: TGTGCCAGCAGGTCCCAAGGGGGCAAGGGGGAGACCCAGTACTTC. This codes for CASRSQGGKGETQYF.

CDR3 DNA: TGTGCCAGCAGCGTCCCGGGAAAAGTGGCTGGCTACACCTTC. The encoded protein is CASSVPGKVAGYTF. V gene TRBV7-2 combines with J gene TRBJ1-2; D remains unclear. CDR1 and CDR2 (germline): SGHTA, FQGNSA. The V and J ends lost 5 bases and 7 bases respectively, with 17 bases between them. The CDR3 length is 14 residues.

This clone was seen ten or more times. The chain employs TRBV7-2 and TRBJ1-6; 8 bases match TRBD1. V trimming: 0 bases; J trimming: 6 bases; junction bases outside the gene matches: 4. CDR1 SGHTA and CDR2 FQGNSA come from the germline V gene. This CDR3 is 16 amino acids long. CDR3 nucleotides: TGTGCCAGCAGCTTAGCGCACACAGGGGGTAATTCACCCCTCCACTTT. Its translation is CASSLAHTGGNSPLHF. Together with reference TRBV7-2 and TRBJ1-6, the CDR3 gives the full variable domain: GAGVSQSPSNKVTEKGKDVELRCDPISGHTALYWYRQSLGQGLEFLIYFQGNSAPDKSGLPSDRFSAERTGGSVSTLTIQRTQQEDSAVYLCASSLAHTGGNSPLHFGNGTRLTVT.

The V call is TRBV7-6, the J call TRBJ2-7, with D possibly TRBD2 on 7 matching bases. The CDR3 runs 15 residues. Deletions cut 5 bases from V and 2 bases from J, with 16 bases between. CDR1 and CDR2 from the germline V gene are SGHVS and FNYEAQ. CDR3 region: CASSLMGGATYEQYF. In DNA form, the CDR3 reads TGTGCCAGCAGCCTAATGGGGGGGGCAACCTACGAGCAGTACTTC.